The rows below give T cell receptor beta chains drawn from one sample of a study of T-cell reconstitution after alpha-beta-depleted transplantation in children. Each CDR3 protein gets one entry after TCRdb re-called the PCR reads with MiXCR. Of some 490,000 distinct CDR3 sequences listed, 9.5% to 15% are singletons. Sequencing used PBMCs from the stem cell graft donor, obtained from the stem cell graft. The receptors shown here come from a human donor who donated a stem cell graft to a child with combined immunodeficiency. Both conserved end residues are part of each CDR3. The D gene is left open where the match is weak. The listing skips clone size in some rows; elsewhere it reads once, few, many or a size class.

TRBJ2-5 | few | TRBV6-5 | TRBD2 | CASSYWPSGRRETQYF | TGTGCCAGCAGTTACTGGCCTAGCGGGAGACGGGAGACCCAGTACTTC
TRBJ2-3 | few | TRBV7-2 | . | CASSLKGAPSTDTQYF | TGTGCCAGCAGCTTAAAAGGGGCTCCTAGCACAGATACGCAGTATTTT
TRBJ2-5 | many | TRBV9 | . | CASSVGRAFRETQYF | TGTGCCAGCAGCGTAGGAAGAGCGTTCCGGGAGACCCAGTACTTC
TRBJ2-4 | few | TRBV7-2 | TRBD1 | CASSLRPGTGAKNIQYF | TGTGCCAGCAGCCTCCGCCCCGGGACAGGGGCCAAAAACATTCAGTACTTC
TRBJ2-2 | few | TRBV5-1 | . | CASTLGGAMTGELFF | TGCGCCAGCACCCTGGGGGGTGCGATGACCGGGGAGCTGTTTTTT
TRBJ2-1 | once | TRBV9 | . | CASSAQVSEQFF | TGTGCCAGCAGCGCCCAGGTCAGTGAGCAGTTCTTC
TRBJ2-5 | . | TRBV5-1 | . | CASSLDRGPKTQYF | TGCGCCAGCAGCTTGGATCGGGGGCCAAAGACCCAGTACTTC
TRBJ2-1 | few | TRBV6-2/TRBV6-3 | . | CASSHNGVEQFF | TGTGCCAGCAGCCACAATGGCGTTGAGCAGTTCTTC
TRBJ1-6 | . | TRBV6-6 | . | CASGLGGFHF | TGTGCCAGCGGCCTCGGAGGGTTCCACTTT
TRBJ2-5 | few | TRBV21-1 | . | CASSTTGQTQYF | TGTGCCAGCAGCACAACAGGGCAGACCCAGTACTTC
TRBJ2-5 | few | TRBV30 | TRBD2 | CAWYSGGNVGQYF | TGTGCCTGGTATAGCGGGGGCAACGTGGGCCAGTACTTC
TRBJ2-2 | . | TRBV6-1 | . | CASRPFHSTGELFF | TGTGCCAGCAGACCCTTTCATAGCACCGGGGAGCTGTTTTTT
TRBJ1-6 | . | TRBV5-1 | . | CASSLEAGRNSPLHF | TGCGCCAGCAGCTTGGAGGCAGGGAGGAATTCACCCCTCCACTTT
TRBJ2-3 | many | TRBV29-1 | TRBD1 | CSAPTGTDTQYF | TGCAGCGCCCCGACAGGGACAGATACGCAGTATTTT
TRBJ2-1 | few | TRBV10-3 | TRBD2 | CAISAASSGKVNEQFF | TGTGCCATCAGTGCAGCCTCTAGCGGGAAGGTCAATGAGCAGTTCTTC
TRBJ2-7 | few | TRBV20-1 | TRBD2 | CSARTASGLADFFHSYEQYF | TGCAGTGCTAGGACGGCCTCGGGACTAGCGGATTTTTTTCACTCCTACGAGCAGTACTTC
TRBJ1-2 | many | TRBV29-1 | . | CSVEDSRGDGYTF | TGCAGCGTTGAAGATTCCAGGGGTGATGGCTACACCTTC
TRBJ2-2 | . | TRBV20-1 | TRBD2 | CSAWTSGGYTGELFF | TGCAGTGCGTGGACTAGCGGGGGATACACCGGGGAGCTGTTTTTT
TRBJ2-7 | . | TRBV4-3 | TRBD1 | CASSQEGPGQEITYEQYF | TGCGCCAGCAGCCAAGAAGGTCCAGGACAGGAGATTACCTACGAGCAGTACTTC
TRBJ1-1 | many | TRBV29-1 | . | CSVRGLQMNTEAFF | TGCAGCGTCAGGGGACTACAGATGAACACTGAAGCTTTCTTT
TRBJ2-7 | many | TRBV7-3 | TRBD2 | CASSLKGLAEPVERRSYEQYF | TGTGCCAGCAGCTTAAAGGGACTAGCGGAGCCCGTTGAGAGGCGGTCCTACGAGCAGTACTTC
TRBJ2-7 | few | TRBV5-5 | . | CASSLAGWNYEQYF | TGTGCCAGCAGCTTGGCCGGGTGGAACTACGAGCAGTACTTC
TRBJ2-2 | . | TRBV6-1 | TRBD2 | CASSTLRLAGGGRRRELFF | TGTGCCAGCAGCACCCTGAGACTAGCGGGGGGAGGGCGACGCCGGGAGCTGTTTTTT
TRBJ2-5 | many | TRBV7-7 | . | CASSLEVLDRETQYF | TGTGCTAGCAGCTTAGAGGTCTTAGACAGAGAGACCCAGTACTTC
TRBJ2-3 | . | TRBV13 | . | CASSALSLTRYTDTQYF | TGTGCCAGCAGCGCACTCTCCTTGACGAGATACACAGATACGCAGTATTTT
TRBJ1-1 | few | TRBV6-5 | . | CASSYGGGIREAFF | TGTGCCAGCAGTTACGGGGGGGGTATCCGTGAAGCTTTCTTT
TRBJ2-5 | few | TRBV11-2 | . | CASSLDPPEAQYF | TGTGCCAGCAGCTTAGATCCTCCAGAGGCCCAGTACTTC
TRBJ2-7 | . | TRBV5-5 | . | CASSRSWGANEQYF | TGTGCCAGCAGCCGGTCATGGGGGGCCAACGAGCAGTACTTC
TRBJ2-7 | few | TRBV5-1 | TRBD1 | CASSLAEDRGVSLYEQYF | TGCGCCAGCAGCTTGGCCGAAGACAGGGGGGTATCTCTCTACGAGCAGTACTTC
TRBJ2-3 | . | TRBV2 | . | CASRYGGGADTQYF | TGTGCCAGCCGCTACGGGGGAGGCGCAGATACGCAGTATTTT
TRBJ2-3 | few | TRBV24-1 | TRBD2 | CATTGGRHADTQYF | TGTGCCACTACCGGCGGGAGGCATGCAGATACGCAGTATTTT
TRBJ2-7 | . | TRBV7-9 | . | CASSFLSGQGNEQYF | TGTGCCAGCAGCTTTCTCTCAGGGCAAGGGAACGAGCAGTACTTC
TRBJ2-1 | few | TRBV20-1 | TRBD2 | CSAWGWELAGIVDEQFF | TGCAGTGCTTGGGGCTGGGAACTAGCGGGAATAGTCGATGAGCAGTTCTTC
TRBJ2-7 | . | TRBV20-1 | TRBD1 | CSARDEQGVAYEQYF | TGCAGTGCTAGAGATGAGCAGGGGGTTGCGTACGAGCAGTACTTC
TRBJ2-7 | . | TRBV9 | TRBD2 | CASSVRGGMEQYF | TGTGCCAGCAGCGTGCGGGGGGGGATGGAGCAGTACTTC
TRBJ1-2 | few | TRBV6-1 | . | CASSELRENYGYTF | TGTGCCAGCAGTGAACTTCGGGAGAACTATGGCTACACCTTC
TRBJ2-3 | few | TRBV20-1 | . | CSARDLEVSSTDTQYF | TGCAGTGCTAGAGATCTCGAGGTTTCTAGCACAGATACGCAGTATTTT
TRBJ2-7 | many | TRBV10-3 | . | CAISESGSLGYEQYF | TGTGCCATCAGTGAGTCGGGTAGTCTCGGCTACGAGCAGTACTTC
TRBJ1-1 | few | TRBV29-1 | . | CSVVRVLNTEAFF | TGCAGCGTTGTTAGGGTACTGAACACTGAAGCTTTCTTT
TRBJ1-5 | . | TRBV12-3/TRBV12-4 | . | CASSLMPRQPQHF | TGTGCCAGCAGTTTAATGCCCCGGCAGCCCCAGCATTTT
TRBJ2-5 | few | TRBV5-1 | TRBD2 | CASSLGATSGETQYF | TGCGCCAGCAGCTTGGGGGCGACTAGCGGTGAGACCCAGTACTTC
TRBJ2-2 | many | TRBV5-5 | . | CASSLAPNTGELFF | TGTGCCAGCAGCTTGGCCCCGAACACCGGGGAGCTGTTTTTT
TRBJ2-5 | few | TRBV27 | . | CASSFGPVETQYF | TGTGCCAGCAGTTTTGGACCAGTGGAGACCCAGTACTTC
TRBJ1-2 | few | TRBV5-4 | . | CASSPMPGIERYGYTF | TGTGCCAGCAGCCCGATGCCGGGGATAGAAAGATATGGCTACACCTTC
TRBJ1-4 | . | TRBV28 | TRBD1 | CASRPWTGPHNEKLFF | TGTGCCAGCAGACCCTGGACAGGGCCACATAATGAAAAACTGTTTTTT
TRBJ2-5 | . | TRBV24-1 | TRBD2 | CATSEPGLGAETQYF | TGTGCCACCAGCGAACCGGGACTAGGGGCTGAGACCCAGTACTTC
TRBJ2-7 | many | TRBV29-1 | TRBD2 | CSVSSGGSTEEQYF | TGCAGCGTCAGTAGCGGGGGGTCCACGGAGGAGCAGTACTTC
TRBJ2-1 | few | TRBV5-1 | . | CASSLARGLTYNEQFF | TGCGCCAGCAGCTTGGCGAGGGGGTTGACCTACAATGAGCAGTTCTTC
TRBJ1-1 | many | TRBV4-3 | . | CASSQEFALRNTEAFF | TGCGCCAGCAGCCAAGAGTTCGCCCTGAGGAACACTGAAGCTTTCTTT